This T cell receptor (beta chain) was retrieved from a study of blood T cell repertoires in COVID-19 (dated by TCRdb to about 2020). Concerning the study at large: Samples covering the acute and convalescent phases of COVID-19 were provided by collaborators in the United States, Italy and Spain. The prospective study material was composed of cDNA or gDNA derived from T cells, B-cell-depleted T cells, or PBMCs. Deeply sampled blood TCRbeta repertoires from subjects exposed to, actively infected with, or recovered from COVID-19 were included in the dataset. A freely available public database, intended as a resource for researchers studying the immune response to SARS-CoV-2, is where the repertoires were released. Samples were obtained from the ongoing ImmuneRACE study (first 160 participants) and from 1,254 subjects provided by 6 global collaborators. The sample metadata nearly always contained a de-identified subject ID, COVID-19 status, age in years and sex. Where available, HLA class I and class II types were obtained from metadata supplied by the sample provider rather than from assay-based typing. The research as a whole found: The quantity of clinical and demographic metadata differed by source and by participant and was supplied without curation.

As concerns this clone: Its antigen is still unknown. There are no base qualities to consult, and no much larger clone falls within one base.

The immunoSEQ Assay, a bias-controlled multiplex PCR, was used to amplify TCRbeta CDR3 regions from genomic DNA. In the source study's methods: Within the assay, amplification of reference gene primers was used to estimate how many nucleated cells each sample contained. To quantify the absolute abundance of each unique TCRbeta CDR3 rearrangement, sequence reads were collapsed and filtered. For each sample, productive Simpson clonality was calculated as the square root of Simpson's diversity index across productive rearrangements. Sourced from immuneACCESS, this table was stored by TCRdb with only in-frame sequences that have V and J called. A share of the clones is absent; for the studies checked, an unresolved V gene accounts for under half, and the remainder has no known explanation. V, J and clone size are taken as reported in that table, and D and trimming were inferred from the DNA itself. The sample table shows around 300,000 clones, and around 88% are seen once. The top ten constitute 2.1% of the sample.

A second Seattle source provided samples from volunteer blood donors who had recovered from COVID-19. Whole blood was collected in K2EDTA tubes by collaborating institutions according to the institutions' own protocols. For TCRbeta analysis, collaborators shipped samples as frozen whole blood, isolated PBMCs, or DNA extracted from either of those sample types. The cysteine opens and the phenylalanine closes a CDR3 of 18 amino acids. The CDR3 DNA has 54 bases and is translated from base 1. Cut back by 1 base and 2 bases, the V and J ends lie 18 bases apart. The CDR1 and CDR2 encoded by the germline V gene (reference sequence) are MNHEY and SMNVEV.

The sequence came from a woman aged 30 to 39 who had recovered from COVID-19. The chain is encoded by TRBV27 joined to TRBJ2-1; TRBD2 might be the D gene, on 6 matching bases. The sequenced sample was peripheral blood. The nucleotides read TGTGCCAGCAGTTTATGGGGGACTGCGCGGAGTGCCTACAATGAGCAGTTCTTC. This gives the protein CASSLWGTARSAYNEQFF.